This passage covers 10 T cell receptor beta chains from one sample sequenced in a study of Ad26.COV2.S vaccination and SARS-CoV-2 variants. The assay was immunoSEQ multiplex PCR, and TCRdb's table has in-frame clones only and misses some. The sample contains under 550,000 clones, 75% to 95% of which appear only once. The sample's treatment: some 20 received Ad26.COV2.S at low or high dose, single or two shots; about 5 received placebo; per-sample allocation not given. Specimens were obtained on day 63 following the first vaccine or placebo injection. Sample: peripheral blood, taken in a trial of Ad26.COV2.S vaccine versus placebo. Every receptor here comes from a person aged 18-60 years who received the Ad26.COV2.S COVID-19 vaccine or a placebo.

The chain's CDR3 is CAWGTGGVDTQYF. CDR3 DNA: TGTGCCTGGGGGACAGGGGGCGTGGATACGCAGTATTTT. The rearrangement joins TRBV30 to TRBJ2-3, with 12 bases that match TRBD1. Germline CDR1 GTSNPN, CDR2 SVGIG (reference sequence). V lost 5 bases and J lost 6; bases outside the gene matches: 3. This CDR3 spans 13 amino acids.

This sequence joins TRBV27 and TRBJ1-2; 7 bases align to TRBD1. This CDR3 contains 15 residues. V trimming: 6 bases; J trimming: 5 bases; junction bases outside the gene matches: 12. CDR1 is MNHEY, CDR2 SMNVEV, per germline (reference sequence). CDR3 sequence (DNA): TGTGCCAGCAGGCGTTTGGGACAGCTATTTTATGGCTACACCTTC. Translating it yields CASRRLGQLFYGYTF.

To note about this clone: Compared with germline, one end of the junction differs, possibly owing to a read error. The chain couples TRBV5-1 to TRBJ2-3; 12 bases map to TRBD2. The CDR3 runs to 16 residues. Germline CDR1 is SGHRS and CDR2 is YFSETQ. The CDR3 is CASSLRTSGAGDTQYF. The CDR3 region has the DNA TGTGCCAGCAGCTTGAGGACTAGCGGGGCGGGGGATACGCAGTATTTT.

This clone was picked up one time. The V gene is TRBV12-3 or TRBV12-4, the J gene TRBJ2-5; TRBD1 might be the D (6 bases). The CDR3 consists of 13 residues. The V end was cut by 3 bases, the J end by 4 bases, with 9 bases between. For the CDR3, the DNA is TGTGCCAGCAGTTTCAGGGGCGTAGAGACCCAGTACTTC. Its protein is CASSFRGVETQYF.

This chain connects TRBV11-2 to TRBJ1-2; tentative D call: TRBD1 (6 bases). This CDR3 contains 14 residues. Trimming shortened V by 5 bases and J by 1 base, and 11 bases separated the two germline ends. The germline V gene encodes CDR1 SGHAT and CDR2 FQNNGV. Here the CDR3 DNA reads TGTGCCAGCAGCGACACAGGGTTTAACTATGGCTACACCTTC. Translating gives CASSDTGFNYGYTF.

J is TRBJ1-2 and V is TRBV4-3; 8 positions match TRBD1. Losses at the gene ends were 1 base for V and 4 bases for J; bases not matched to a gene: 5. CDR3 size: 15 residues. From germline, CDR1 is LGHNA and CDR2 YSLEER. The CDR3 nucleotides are TGCGCCAGCAGCCAAGTTCGGACAGGGACCTATGGCTACACCTTC. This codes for CASSQVRTGTYGYTF.

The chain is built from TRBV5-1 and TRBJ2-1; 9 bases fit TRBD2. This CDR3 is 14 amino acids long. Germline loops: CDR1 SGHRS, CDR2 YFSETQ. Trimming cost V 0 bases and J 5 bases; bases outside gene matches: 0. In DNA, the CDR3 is TGCGCCAGCAGCTTGGGACTAGCGGACAATGAGCAGTTCTTC. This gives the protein CASSLGLADNEQFF.

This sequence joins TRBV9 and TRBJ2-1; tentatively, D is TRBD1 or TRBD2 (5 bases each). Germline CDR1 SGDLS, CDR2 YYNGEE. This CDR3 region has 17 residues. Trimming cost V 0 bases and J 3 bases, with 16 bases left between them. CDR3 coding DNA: TGTGCCAGCAGCGTAGCTACAGAGGGACCCGTCTACAATGAGCAGTTCTTC. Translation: CASSVATEGPVYNEQFF.

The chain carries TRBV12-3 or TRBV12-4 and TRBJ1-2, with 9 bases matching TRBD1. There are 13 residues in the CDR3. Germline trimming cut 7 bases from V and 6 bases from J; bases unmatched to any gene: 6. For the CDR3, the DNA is TGTGCCAGCAAAGAACAGGGGGCAGATGGCTACACCTTC. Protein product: CASKEQGADGYTF.

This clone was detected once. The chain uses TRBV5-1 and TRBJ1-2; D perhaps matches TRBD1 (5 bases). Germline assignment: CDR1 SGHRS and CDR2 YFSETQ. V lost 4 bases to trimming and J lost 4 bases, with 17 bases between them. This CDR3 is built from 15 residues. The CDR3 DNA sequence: TGCGCCAGCAGCGCCCTAGACAGCCCAAGCTATGGCTACACCTTC. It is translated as CASSALDSPSYGYTF.